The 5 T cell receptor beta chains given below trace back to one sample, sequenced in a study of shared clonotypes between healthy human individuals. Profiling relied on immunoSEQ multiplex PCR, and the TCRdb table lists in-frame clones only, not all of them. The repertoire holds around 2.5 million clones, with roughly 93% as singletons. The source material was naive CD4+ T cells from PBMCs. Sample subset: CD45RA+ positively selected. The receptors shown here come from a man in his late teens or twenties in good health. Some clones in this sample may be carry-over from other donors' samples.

The CDR3 spells CASSLSSGGNYNEQFF. The CDR3 nucleotides are TGTGCCAGCAGCTTGAGTAGCGGGGGGAACTACAATGAGCAGTTCTTC. This chain connects TRBV7-3 to TRBJ2-1, with 10 positions matching TRBD2. This CDR3 spans 16 amino acids. J was trimmed by 3 bases and V by 3 bases; bases with no gene match: 5. From germline, CDR1 is SGHTA and CDR2 FQGTGA. The full variable domain, its missing parts supplied by reference TRBV7-3 and TRBJ2-1, is GAGVSQTPSNKVTEKGKYVELRCDPISGHTALYWYRQSLGQGPEFLIYFQGTGAADDSGLPNDRFFAVRPEGSVSTLKIQRTERGDSAVYLCASSLSSGGNYNEQFFGPGTRLTVL.

As DNA, the CDR3 is TGTGCCAGCAGCTTGGCCGTGAGTTCCTACAATGAGCAGTTCTTC. The encoded protein is CASSLAVSSYNEQFF. The V gene is TRBV5-6, the J gene TRBJ2-1; D is ambiguous. The CDR3 totals 15 residues. The germline V gene encodes CDR1 SGHDT and CDR2 YYEEEE. V lost 0 bases to trimming and J lost 1 base, with 8 bases between them.

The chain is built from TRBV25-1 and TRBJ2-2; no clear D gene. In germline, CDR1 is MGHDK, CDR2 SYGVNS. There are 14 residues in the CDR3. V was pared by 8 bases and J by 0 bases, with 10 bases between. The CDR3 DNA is TGTGCCAGCTCGACATGGCCGAACACCGGGGAGCTGTTTTTT. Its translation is CASSTWPNTGELFF.

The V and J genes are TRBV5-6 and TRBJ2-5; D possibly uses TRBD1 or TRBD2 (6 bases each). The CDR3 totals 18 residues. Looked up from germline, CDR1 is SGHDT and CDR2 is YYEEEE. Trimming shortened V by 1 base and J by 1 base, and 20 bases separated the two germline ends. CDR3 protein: CASSLWGAGARLQETQYF. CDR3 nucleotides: TGTGCCAGCAGCTTGTGGGGGGCGGGCGCCAGACTCCAAGAGACCCAGTACTTC.

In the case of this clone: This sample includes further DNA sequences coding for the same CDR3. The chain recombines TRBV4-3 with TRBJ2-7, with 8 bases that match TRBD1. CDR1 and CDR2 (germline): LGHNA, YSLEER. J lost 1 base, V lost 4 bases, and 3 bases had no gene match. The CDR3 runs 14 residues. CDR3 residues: CASSRGQGSYEQYF. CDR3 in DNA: TGCGCCAGCAGCCGCGGACAGGGTTCCTACGAGCAGTACTTC.